Listed below are T cell receptor beta chains from one sample, sequenced in a study of blood T cells in healthy people across ages. TCRdb processed the 5' RACE reads anew with MiXCR; each CDR3 protein has one entry. This sample has about 1.5 million distinct CDR3 sequences; around 39% occur once, and the top ten carry less than 8%. Sequencing was done on a sample of blood. These TCRs come from a woman aged 18 to 35 in good health. Each CDR3 is given with its conserved first and last residue. Fields, in order: clone size, V gene, J gene, D gene, CDR3 protein, CDR3 DNA. D genes are given only for firm matches. Not every row has a clone size; where given, it reads once, few, many or a size class.

>few|TRBV7-2|TRBJ2-3|-
CASSLFLESTDTQYF
TGTGCCAGCAGCTTATTCCTGGAGAGCACAGATACGCAGTATTTT
>-|TRBV7-2|TRBJ2-7|-
CASSFSDSYEQYF
TGTGCCAGCAGTTTCTCGGACTCCTACGAGCAGTACTTC
>-|TRBV20-1|TRBJ2-7|TRBD2
CSARSGTSGRAEQYF
TGCAGTGCTAGAAGCGGGACTAGCGGCCGGGCCGAGCAGTACTTC
>few|TRBV12-3/TRBV12-4|TRBJ2-7|-
CASSPQSGYGLHYEQYF
TGTGCCAGCAGTCCTCAAAGCGGGTACGGGCTTCACTACGAGCAGTACTTC
>many|TRBV12-3/TRBV12-4|TRBJ2-5|-
CASSSPPGQYF
TGTGCCAGCAGTTCCCCGCCGGGCCAGTACTTC
>-|TRBV9|TRBJ2-6|TRBD1
CASSVKLGQANSGANVLTF
TGTGCCAGCAGCGTAAAATTGGGACAGGCAAACTCTGGGGCCAACGTCCTGACTTTC
>-|TRBV10-3|TRBJ2-6|-
CAHLGGVANVLTF
TGTGCCCACCTGGGGGGTGTGGCCAACGTCCTGACTTTC
>many|TRBV29-1|TRBJ2-1|-
CSVSDSSYNEQFF
TGCAGCGTCTCGGACAGCAGCTACAATGAGCAGTTCTTC
>-|TRBV28|TRBJ1-2|-
CASSPRGSPYTYGYTF
TGTGCCAGCAGCCCTAGAGGCAGCCCGTACACCTATGGCTACACCTTC
>few|TRBV25-1|TRBJ2-5|-
CASSEFRARETQYF
TGTGCCAGCAGTGAATTCAGGGCTCGGGAGACCCAGTACTTC
>-|TRBV12-3/TRBV12-4|TRBJ1-3|-
CASSFFGTDDWSANTIYF
TGTGCCAGCAGTTTTTTCGGGACGGACGACTGGTCTGCAAACACCATATATTTT
>-|TRBV2|TRBJ1-5|-
CASTLGGGQPQHF
TGTGCCAGCACTTTGGGGGGGGGTCAGCCCCAGCATTTT
>-|TRBV20-1|TRBJ2-5|TRBD2
CSASRLADQETQYF
TGCAGTGCTAGTCGGCTAGCGGACCAAGAGACCCAGTACTTC
>-|TRBV18|TRBJ2-7|TRBD1
CASSPEDRGIYEQYF
TGTGCCAGCTCACCAGAGGACAGGGGGATTTACGAGCAGTACTTC
>-|TRBV12-3/TRBV12-4|TRBJ1-6|-
CASSLKRGSDNSPLHF
TGTGCCAGCAGTTTGAAACGCGGGTCTGATAATTCACCCCTCCACTTT
>-|TRBV20-1|TRBJ2-1|TRBD2
CSARPAVGGWANEQFF
TGCAGTGCCAGACCCGCCGTGGGGGGGTGGGCCAATGAGCAGTTCTTC
>-|TRBV12-3/TRBV12-4|TRBJ2-2|-
CASSPRPPSETGELFF
TGTGCCAGCAGTCCCCGACCTCCAAGCGAGACCGGGGAGCTGTTTTTT
>few|TRBV6-1|TRBJ2-7|-
CASSSRRLSSYEQYF
TGTGCCAGCAGCTCACGCCGACTGAGCTCCTACGAGCAGTACTTC
>few|TRBV27|TRBJ2-3|-
CASKVWPTSTDTQYF
TGTGCCAGCAAAGTTTGGCCCACTAGCACAGATACGCAGTATTTT
>few|TRBV27|TRBJ2-7|TRBD2
CASRRLADPREQYF
TGTGCCAGCAGGCGACTAGCGGACCCGAGGGAGCAGTACTTC
>few|TRBV7-9|TRBJ1-2|-
CASSLARSPYGYTF
TGTGCCAGCAGCTTAGCACGCTCCCCCTATGGCTACACCTTC
>-|TRBV20-1|TRBJ2-7|-
CSVSLAGSYEQYF
TGCAGCGTTAGTCTAGCAGGTTCCTACGAGCAGTACTTC
>few|TRBV7-9|TRBJ2-7|TRBD2
CASSLVGLAGDEQYF
TGTGCCAGCAGCTTAGTCGGGCTAGCGGGGGACGAGCAGTACTTC
>-|TRBV4-1|TRBJ2-7|-
CASSQERQGRYEQYF
TGCGCCAGCAGCCAAGAGCGGCAGGGGAGATACGAGCAGTACTTC
>-|TRBV7-2|TRBJ2-1|-
CASSSYRSGQFF
TGTGCCAGCAGCTCCTACAGGAGTGGCCAGTTCTTC
>few|TRBV10-3|TRBJ2-7|TRBD2
CAISPGLTYEQYF
TGTGCCATCTCCCCGGGACTAACCTACGAGCAGTACTTC
>-|TRBV10-2|TRBJ2-7|-
CASSEPAGYGGDEQYF
TGCGCCAGCAGTGAGCCAGCAGGGTATGGTGGAGACGAGCAGTACTTC
>-|TRBV3-1|TRBJ2-5|TRBD2
CASSNSGGFETQYF
TGTGCCAGCAGTAATAGCGGGGGGTTCGAGACCCAGTACTTC
>-|TRBV7-9|TRBJ1-2|-
CASSYALANYGYTF
TGTGCCAGCAGCTACGCTTTGGCTAACTATGGCTACACCTTC
>-|TRBV12-3/TRBV12-4|TRBJ2-3|TRBD2
CASSLHPGGYGDRATDTQYF
TGTGCCAGCAGCCTACACCCGGGGGGGTACGGGGATAGGGCGACAGATACGCAGTATTTT